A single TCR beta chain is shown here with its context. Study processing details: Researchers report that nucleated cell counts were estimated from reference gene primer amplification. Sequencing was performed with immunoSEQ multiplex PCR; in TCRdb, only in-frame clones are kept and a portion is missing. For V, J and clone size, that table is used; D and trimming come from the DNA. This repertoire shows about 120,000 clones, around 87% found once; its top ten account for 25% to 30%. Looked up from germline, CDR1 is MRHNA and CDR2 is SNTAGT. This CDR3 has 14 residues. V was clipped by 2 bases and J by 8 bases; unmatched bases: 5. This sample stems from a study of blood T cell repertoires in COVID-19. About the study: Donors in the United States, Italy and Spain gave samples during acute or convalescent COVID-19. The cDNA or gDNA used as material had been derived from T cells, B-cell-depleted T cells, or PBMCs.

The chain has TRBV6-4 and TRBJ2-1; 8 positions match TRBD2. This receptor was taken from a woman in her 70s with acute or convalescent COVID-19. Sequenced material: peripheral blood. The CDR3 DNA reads TGTGCCAGCAGTGACCCCGGGAGGGACGATGAGCAGTTCTTC. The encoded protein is CASSDPGRDDEQFF.